This entry is about one T cell receptor (beta chain). The antigen is unknown. The data were taken from a study of T cell repertoires in cytomegalovirus infection. Study information: An indication of both CMV infection and matching HLA type came from public TCR beta signatures.

General study findings and limits: CMV-specific HLA-C-restricted TCR beta clonotypes dominated the ex vivo response. Cumulative public TCR beta family frequency identified carriers of CMV plus the relevant HLA.

TCRdb used MiXCR to reprocess the reads, holding one entry per CDR3 protein. The sample lists over 300,000 distinct CDR3 sequences; 8% to 10% were seen once. Sequenced sample: PBMCs. The sequence was obtained from a human donor in good health (CMV status not recorded). Some clones in this sample may be carry-over from other donors' samples.

The CDR3: CATSDTTSGRDNEQFF. In DNA, the CDR3 is TGTGCCACCAGTGACACGACTAGCGGGAGGGACAATGAGCAGTTCTTC. This rearrangement joins TRBV24-1 to TRBJ2-1; 14 bases fit TRBD2. CDR1 and CDR2 from the germline V gene are KGHDR and SFDVKD. There are 16 residues in the CDR3. After removal of 4 bases from V and 5 bases from J, the junction contained 3 bases not matched to a gene.